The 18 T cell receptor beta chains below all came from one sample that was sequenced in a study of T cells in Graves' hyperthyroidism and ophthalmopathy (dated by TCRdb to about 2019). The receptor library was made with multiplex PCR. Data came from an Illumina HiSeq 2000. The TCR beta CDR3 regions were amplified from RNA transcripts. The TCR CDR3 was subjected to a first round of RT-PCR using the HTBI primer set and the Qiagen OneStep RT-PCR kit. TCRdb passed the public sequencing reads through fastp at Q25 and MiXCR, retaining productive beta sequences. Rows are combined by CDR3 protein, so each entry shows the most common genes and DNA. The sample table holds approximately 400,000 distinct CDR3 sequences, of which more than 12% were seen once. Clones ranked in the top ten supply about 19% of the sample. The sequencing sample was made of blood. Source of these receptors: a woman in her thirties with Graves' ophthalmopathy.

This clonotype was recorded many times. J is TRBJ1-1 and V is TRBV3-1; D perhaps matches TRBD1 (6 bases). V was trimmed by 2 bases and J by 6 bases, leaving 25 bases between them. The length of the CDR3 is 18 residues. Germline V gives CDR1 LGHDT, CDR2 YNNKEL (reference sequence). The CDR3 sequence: CASSQLGLRTDAYAEAFF. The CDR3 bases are TGTGCCAGCAGCCAACTTGGGCTCCGGACAGACGCCTACGCTGAAGCTTTCTTT.

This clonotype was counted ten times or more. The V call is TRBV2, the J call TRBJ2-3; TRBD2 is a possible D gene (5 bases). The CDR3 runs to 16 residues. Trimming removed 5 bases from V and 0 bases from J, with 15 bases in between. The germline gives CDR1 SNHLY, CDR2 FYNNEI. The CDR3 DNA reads TGTGCCAGCAGTTCAAGACTAAGGACTAGCACAGATACGCAGTATTTT. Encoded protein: CASSSRLRTSTDTQYF.

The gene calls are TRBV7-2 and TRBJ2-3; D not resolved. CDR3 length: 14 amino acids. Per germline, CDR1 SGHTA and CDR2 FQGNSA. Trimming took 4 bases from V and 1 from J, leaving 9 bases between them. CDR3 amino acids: CASSSTAGTDTQYF. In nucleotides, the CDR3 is TGTGCCAGCAGCTCCACAGCAGGCACAGATACGCAGTATTTT.

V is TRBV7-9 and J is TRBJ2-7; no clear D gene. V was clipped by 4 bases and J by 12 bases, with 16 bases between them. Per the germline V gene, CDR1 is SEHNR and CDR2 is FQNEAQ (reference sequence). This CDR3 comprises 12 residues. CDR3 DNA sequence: TGTGCCAGCAGCTCCCGTGACGGGCCGCGGTACTTC. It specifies CASSSRDGPRYF.

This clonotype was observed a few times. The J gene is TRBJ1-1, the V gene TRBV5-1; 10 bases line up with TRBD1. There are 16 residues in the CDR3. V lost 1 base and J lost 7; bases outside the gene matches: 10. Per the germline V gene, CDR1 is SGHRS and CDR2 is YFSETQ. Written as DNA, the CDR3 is TGCGCCAGCAGCTTGATACGGGACAGGGGAAAAAGTGAAGCTTTCTTT. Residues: CASSLIRDRGKSEAFF.

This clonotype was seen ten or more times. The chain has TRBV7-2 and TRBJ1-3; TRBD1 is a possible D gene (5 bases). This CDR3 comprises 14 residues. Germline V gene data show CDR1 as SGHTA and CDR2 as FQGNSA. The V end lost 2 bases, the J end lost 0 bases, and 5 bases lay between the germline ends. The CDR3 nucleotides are TGTGCCAGCAGCTTACAGGGCTCTGGAAACACCATATATTTT. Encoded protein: CASSLQGSGNTIYF.

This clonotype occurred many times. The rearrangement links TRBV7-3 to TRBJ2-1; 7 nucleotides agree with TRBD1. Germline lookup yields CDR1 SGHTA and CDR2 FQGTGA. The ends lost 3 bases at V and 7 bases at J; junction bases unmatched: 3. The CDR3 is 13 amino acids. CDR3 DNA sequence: TGTGCCAGCAGCTTTCGACAGGGAAATGAGCAGTTCTTC. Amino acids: CASSFRQGNEQFF.

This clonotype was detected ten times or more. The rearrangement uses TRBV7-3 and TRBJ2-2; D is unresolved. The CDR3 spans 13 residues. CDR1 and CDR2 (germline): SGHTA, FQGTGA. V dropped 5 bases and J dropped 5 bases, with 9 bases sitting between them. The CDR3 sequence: CASSATMTGELFF. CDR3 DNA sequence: TGTGCCAGCAGCGCCACCATGACCGGGGAGCTGTTTTTT.

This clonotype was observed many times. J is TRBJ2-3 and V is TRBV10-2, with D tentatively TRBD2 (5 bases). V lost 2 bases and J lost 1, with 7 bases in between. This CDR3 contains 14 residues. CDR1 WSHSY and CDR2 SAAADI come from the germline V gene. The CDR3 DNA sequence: TGCGCCAGCAGTGAGAACGGGGGCACAGATACGCAGTATTTT. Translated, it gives CASSENGGTDTQYF.

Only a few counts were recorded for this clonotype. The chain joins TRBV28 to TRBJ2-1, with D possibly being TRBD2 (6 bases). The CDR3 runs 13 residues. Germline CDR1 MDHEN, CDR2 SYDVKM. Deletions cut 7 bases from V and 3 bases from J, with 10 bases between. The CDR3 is CASNLGGYNEQFF. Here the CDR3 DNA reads TGTGCCAGCAATTTGGGGGGCTACAATGAGCAGTTCTTC.

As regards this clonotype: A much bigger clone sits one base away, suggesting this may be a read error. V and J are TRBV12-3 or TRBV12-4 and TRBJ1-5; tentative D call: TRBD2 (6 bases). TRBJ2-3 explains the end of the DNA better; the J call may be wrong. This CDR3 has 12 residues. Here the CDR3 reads CASRYGGQPQYF. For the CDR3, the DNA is TGTGCCAGTCGCTACGGGGGTCAGCCCCAGTATTTT.

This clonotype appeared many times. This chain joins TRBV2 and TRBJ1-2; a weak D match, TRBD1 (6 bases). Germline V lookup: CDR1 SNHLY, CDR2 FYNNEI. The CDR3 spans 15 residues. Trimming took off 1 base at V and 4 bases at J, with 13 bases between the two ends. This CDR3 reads CASSEDSPGVYGYTF. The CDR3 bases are TGTGCCAGCAGTGAAGATAGTCCAGGGGTCTATGGCTACACCTTC.

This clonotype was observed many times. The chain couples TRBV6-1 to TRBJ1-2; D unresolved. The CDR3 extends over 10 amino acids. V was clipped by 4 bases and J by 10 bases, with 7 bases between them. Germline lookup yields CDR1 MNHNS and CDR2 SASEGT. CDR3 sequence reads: CASSAPIYTF. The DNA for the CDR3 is TGTGCCAGCAGTGCCCCGATCTACACCTTC.

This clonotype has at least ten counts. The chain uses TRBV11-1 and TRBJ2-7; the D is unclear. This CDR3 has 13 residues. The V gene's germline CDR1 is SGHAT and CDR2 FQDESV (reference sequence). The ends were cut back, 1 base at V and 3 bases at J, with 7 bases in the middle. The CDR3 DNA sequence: TGTGCCAGCAGCTTAGTAGAGAACTACGAGCAGTACTTC. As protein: CASSLVENYEQYF.

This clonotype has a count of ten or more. This CDR3 reads CASSGAGRGSYEQYF. The CDR3 DNA reads as TGTGCCAGCAGCGGAGCGGGGCGCGGCTCCTACGAGCAGTACTTC. The chain has TRBV6-1 and TRBJ2-7, with TRBD2 matching 7 bases. The V and J ends lost 6 bases and 0 bases, in that order; junction bases with no gene match: 8. CDR3 length equals 15 residues. Germline V gene sequence: CDR1 MNHNS, CDR2 SASEGT.

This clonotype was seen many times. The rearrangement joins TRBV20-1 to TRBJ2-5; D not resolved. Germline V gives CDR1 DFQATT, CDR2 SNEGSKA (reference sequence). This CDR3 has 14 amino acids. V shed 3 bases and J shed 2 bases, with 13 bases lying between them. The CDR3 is CSARKGNRQETQYF. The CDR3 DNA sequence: TGCAGTGCTAGGAAGGGTAACCGGCAAGAGACCCAGTACTTC.

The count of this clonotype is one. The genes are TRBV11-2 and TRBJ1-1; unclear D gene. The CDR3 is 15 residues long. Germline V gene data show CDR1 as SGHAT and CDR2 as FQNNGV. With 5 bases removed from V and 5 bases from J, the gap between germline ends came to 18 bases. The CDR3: CASSQDSPGRTEAFF. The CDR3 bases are TGTGCCAGCAGCCAAGATTCACCGGGAAGAACTGAAGCTTTCTTT.

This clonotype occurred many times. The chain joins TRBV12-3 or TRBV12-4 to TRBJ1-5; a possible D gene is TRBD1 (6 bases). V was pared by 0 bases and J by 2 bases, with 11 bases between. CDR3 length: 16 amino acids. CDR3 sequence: CASSLAQAGGNQPQHF. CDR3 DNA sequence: TGTGCCAGCAGTTTAGCACAGGCAGGGGGCAATCAGCCCCAGCATTTT.